A selection of T cell receptor beta chains follows, all from one sample in a study of T cell changes during pregnancy in multiple sclerosis. Using immunoSEQ multiplex PCR, the repertoire was profiled, and TCRdb retains in-frame clones only, with some absent. This table has 20,000 to 25,000 clones, 86% appearing once. Sequences were derived from CD8+ T cells from peripheral blood mononuclear cells, sampled in the first trimester of pregnancy. The receptors here all came from a female donor in good health, enrolled as a control in a pregnancy study. Each CDR3 is given with its conserved first and last residue. D genes are given only for firm matches. Size values are once, few and many counts, or a class for expanded clones, and some rows have none.

j_call clone_size d_call cdr3_length v_call cdr3_nt cdr3_aa
TRBJ1-2 . . 15 TRBV5-6 TGTGCCAGCAGCTTGGCGAGTGGGGCCATCTATGGCTACACCTTC CASSLASGAIYGYTF
TRBJ1-6 few TRBD1 14 TRBV27 TGTGCCAGCAACTCGGGACAGTCTAATTCACCCCTCCACTTT CASNSGQSNSPLHF
TRBJ2-7 . TRBD1 15 TRBV6-5 TGTGCCAGCAGAGAGTCCGGGACAGGGTCCTACGAGCAGTACTTC CASRESGTGSYEQYF
TRBJ2-3 . . 14 TRBV28 TGTGCCAGCAGTTCTCCGGGGAGCACAGATACGCAGTATTTT CASSSPGSTDTQYF
TRBJ2-5 . TRBD1 14 TRBV7-2 TGTGCCAGCAGCCCGGGACAGCTTAAAGAGACCCAGTACTTC CASSPGQLKETQYF
TRBJ1-6 . TRBD1 18 TRBV10-3 TGTGCCATCAGTGAGTCTCTCAGTGGGGCGGATGACAGGGGGGCCCTCCACTTT CAISESLSGADDRGALHF
TRBJ1-2 . . 18 TRBV15 TGTGCCACCAGCAGAGATCTACTGTACAGGGTGGCTAACTATGGCTACACCTTC CATSRDLLYRVANYGYTF
TRBJ2-2 . TRBD2 15 TRBV19 TGTGCCAGTAGTATCATTAGCGGGGGGGCCGGGGAGCTGTTTTTT CASSIISGGAGELFF
TRBJ2-2 once . 12 TRBV7-6 TGTGCCAGCAGCTTACGGGGTGGGGAGCTGTTTTTT CASSLRGGELFF
TRBJ2-7 . . 17 TRBV18 TGTGCCAGCTCACCACTTCGAGGGGGACCCTACCCCTACGAGCAGTACTTC CASSPLRGGPYPYEQYF
TRBJ2-7 . TRBD2 15 TRBV9 TGTGCCAGCAGCCTCGGACTAGCGGCCTCAGACGAGCAGTACTTC CASSLGLAASDEQYF
TRBJ2-7 . TRBD2 14 TRBV27 TGTGCCAGCAGCCGGCGGGGGAACTCCTACGAGCAGTACTTC CASSRRGNSYEQYF
TRBJ1-1 once . 13 TRBV11-3 TGTGCCAGCAGCTTCTACTCGGGGGGAGAAGCTTTCTTT CASSFYSGGEAFF
TRBJ2-3 . . 13 TRBV6-5 TGTGCCAGCAGTTACGGGAGGACAGATACGCAGTATTTT CASSYGRTDTQYF
TRBJ1-2 . TRBD1 15 TRBV4-3 TGCGCCAGCAGCCAGGGGGGACAGTTGGTATGGGGCTACACCTTC CASSQGGQLVWGYTF
TRBJ2-7 . TRBD1 16 TRBV11-2 TGTGCCAGCAGCGCCTTCGGACAGGACCCCGTCTACGAGCAGTACTTC CASSAFGQDPVYEQYF
TRBJ2-2 . . 19 TRBV7-9 TGTGCCAGCAGCTTACTAATGGGCAAACAGGAACGGTACACCGGGGAGCTGTTTTTT CASSLLMGKQERYTGELFF
TRBJ1-1 . . 15 TRBV7-9 TGTGCCAGCAGGGGTCTCTCGGAGGGGAACACTGAAGCTTTCTTT CASRGLSEGNTEAFF
TRBJ2-1 . TRBD2 18 TRBV27 TGTGCCAGCACCCTATACCCCCCGGGGGGGAAAGACTACAATGAGCAGTTCTTC CASTLYPPGGKDYNEQFF
TRBJ1-5 . . 15 TRBV6-6 TGTGCCAGCAGCCCTAGGGGGGGGAGCAATCAGCCCCAGCATTTT CASSPRGGSNQPQHF
TRBJ1-5 once TRBD1 14 TRBV7-8 TGTGCCAGCAGCCTCGGGACAGGGCCCCAGCCCCAGCATTTT CASSLGTGPQPQHF
TRBJ2-4 . . 14 TRBV6-6 TGTGCCAGCGGGGGGTTTGGGTCCAAAAACATTCAGTACTTC CASGGFGSKNIQYF
TRBJ2-2 . . 12 TRBV6-5 TGTGCCAGCAGCCCCAGGACCGGGGAGCTGTTTTTT CASSPRTGELFF
TRBJ2-1 . . 11 TRBV7-2 TGTGCCAGCAGCGCGAGTACGGAGTGGTTCTTC CASSASTEWFF
TRBJ1-4 . TRBD1 14 TRBV5-5 TGTGCCAGCAGCCACGGACAGGCTGATGAAAAACTGTTTTTT CASSHGQADEKLFF
TRBJ2-7 . TRBD2 13 TRBV28 TGTGCCAGCAGCTTAGCGGGGGCCTACGAGCAGTACTTC CASSLAGAYEQYF
TRBJ1-1 . . 13 TRBV7-9 TGTGCCAGCAGCTTAGTTGGGCGGGATGAAGCTTTCTTT CASSLVGRDEAFF
TRBJ1-5 . . 14 TRBV9 TGTGCCAGCAGCGGTGGGGGCAGCAATCAGCCCCAGCATTTT CASSGGGSNQPQHF